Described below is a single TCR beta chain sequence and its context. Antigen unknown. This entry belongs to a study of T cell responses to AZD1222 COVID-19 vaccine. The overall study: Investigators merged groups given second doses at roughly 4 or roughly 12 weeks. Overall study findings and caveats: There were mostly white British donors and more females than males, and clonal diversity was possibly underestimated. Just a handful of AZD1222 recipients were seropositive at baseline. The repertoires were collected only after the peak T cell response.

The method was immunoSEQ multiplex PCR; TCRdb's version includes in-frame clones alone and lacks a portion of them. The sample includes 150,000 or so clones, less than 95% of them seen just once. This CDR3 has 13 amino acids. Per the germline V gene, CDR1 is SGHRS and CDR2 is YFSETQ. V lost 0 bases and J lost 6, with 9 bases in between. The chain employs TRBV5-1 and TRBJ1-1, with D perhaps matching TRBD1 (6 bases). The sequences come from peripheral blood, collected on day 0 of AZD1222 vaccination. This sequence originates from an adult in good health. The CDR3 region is CASSLDGTPEAFF. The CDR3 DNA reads TGCGCCAGCAGCTTGGATGGGACACCTGAAGCTTTCTTT.